This T cell receptor beta chain originates from a study of blood T cell repertoires in COVID-19. Study at large: The analysed material was cDNA or gDNA that came from T cells, B-cell-depleted T cells, or PBMCs.

Trimming took off 5 bases at V and 6 bases at J, with 16 bases between the two ends. Germline V gene data show CDR1 as SEHNR and CDR2 as FQNEAQ (reference sequence). The CDR3 covers 15 residues. Profiled with immunoSEQ multiplex PCR; TCRdb holds only in-frame clones, not every one. This sample yields more than 90,000 clones, of which around 87% are seen a single time; approximately 10% belongs to the top ten. Sequenced: peripheral blood. This chain joins TRBV7-9 and TRBJ2-2; tentative D call: TRBD2 (6 bases). The clonotype originates from a woman in her twenties or thirties with acute or convalescent COVID-19. The CDR3 DNA sequence: TGTGCCAGCAGCCCTCCGGCTAGCGATGCCGGGGAGCTGTTTTTT. It yields the protein CASSPPASDAGELFF.